Shown below are 5 T cell receptor beta chains from a single sample sequenced in a study of blood T cell repertoires in COVID-19. Repertoires were generated with immunoSEQ multiplex PCR, while TCRdb's copy carries only in-frame clones and drops some. Of about 250,000 clones in the sample, about 88% were seen once. The sample consisted of PBMCs or T cells enriched from blood (not recorded which). The receptor source for this set is a woman in her forties or fifties who had recovered from COVID-19.

The chain links TRBV4-3 to TRBJ1-1; D ambiguous. Germline loops: CDR1 LGHNA, CDR2 YSLEER. V lost 1 base to trimming and J lost 0 bases, with 6 bases between them. This CDR3 spans 14 amino acids. The DNA of the CDR3 is TGCGCCAGCAGCCAAGGATCAGTGAACACTGAAGCTTTCTTT. It translates to CASSQGSVNTEAFF.

The CDR3 here is CASSKLSPSEAFF. CDR3 nucleotide sequence: TGTGCCAGCAGTAAACTTTCCCCGAGCGAAGCTTTCTTT. The chain uses TRBV28 and TRBJ1-1, with D uncertain. The CDR3 contains 13 residues. The germline gives CDR1 MDHEN, CDR2 SYDVKM. Trimming left V 5 bases short and J 8 bases short, with 15 bases between.

This clone was counted once. The rearrangement links TRBV28 to TRBJ1-2; TRBD1 agrees at 7 bases. This CDR3 has 15 amino acids. The germline CDR1 and CDR2 sequences are MDHEN and SYDVKM. V trimming: 5 bases; J trimming: 8 bases; junction bases outside the gene matches: 14. This chain's CDR3 is CASSNHITGQNGYTF. CDR3 in DNA: TGTGCCAGCAGTAACCATATAACGGGACAGAACGGCTACACCTTC.

CDR3 nucleotide sequence: TGTGCCAGCAGCCAAGGGTTATACACCGGAGGAAACATTCAGTACTTC. It yields the protein CASSQGLYTGGNIQYF. The J gene is TRBJ2-4, the V gene TRBV4-2, with a tentative D call TRBD2 (5 bases). V lost 1 base and J 6 bases, leaving 16 bases between the germline ends. This CDR3 region has 16 residues. The V gene's germline CDR1 is LGHNA and CDR2 YNFKEQ.

This sequence joins TRBV6-2 or TRBV6-3 and TRBJ2-2, with a possible D match to TRBD1 (6 bases). Germline V gene lookup returns CDR1 MNHEY and CDR2 SVGEGT. V lost 2 bases and J lost 4, with 11 bases in between. This CDR3 has 15 residues. CDR3 bases: TGTGCCAGCAGTTACCACCGAGGGGGCACCGGGGAGCTGTTTTTT. Amino acid sequence: CASSYHRGGTGELFF.